The clone carrying this T cell receptor beta chain came up a few times. The antigen remains undetermined. The data derive from a study of blood T cells in healthy people across ages. There are 14 residues in the CDR3. Trimming at V came to 3 bases and at J to 7 bases, leaving 5 bases not matched to a gene. Germline CDR1 is MDHEN and CDR2 is SYDVKM. The study, taken as a whole, reports: Conclusively comparing naive with antigen-experienced cells was impossible with unsorted PBMCs. It was found that TCR beta diversity correlated strongly with the percentage of naive T cells.

There were healthy Caucasian individuals from Russia, aged roughly 6 to 90, serving as donors. Through a sample-barcoded 5' primer and a J-beta primer mix, a second PCR was run for roughly 7 to 12 cycles. Every cDNA molecule carried a tag from a template-switch adaptor bearing 12 random nucleotides. One entry per CDR3 protein, called by TCRdb with MiXCR from the 5' RACE reads. The repertoire consists of 550,000 to 800,000 distinct CDR3 sequences, with under 25% occurring once and the leading ten covering 3.5% to 4%. Input material: blood. The V gene is TRBV28, the J gene TRBJ2-3; the match to TRBD2 covers 9 bases. The source of this sequence is a man aged 65 to 85 in good health. CDR3 sequence (DNA): TGTGCCAGCAGTTTGGTAGCGGGAGAACATACGCAGTATTTT. This encodes CASSLVAGEHTQYF.